One and the same sample provided the 13 T cell receptor beta chains below, sequenced in a study of T cell responses to AZD1222 COVID-19 vaccine. The table came from immunoSEQ multiplex PCR; TCRdb's copy has only in-frame clones and leaves some out. Among 110,000 or so clones, approximately 90% were seen once, and the ten largest hold roughly 12%. The source material was peripheral blood, sampled on day 0 of AZD1222 vaccination. These receptors all come from an adult in good health.

The chain employs TRBV4-1 and TRBJ2-7; 7 bases fit TRBD2. Trimming removed 1 base from V and 5 bases from J; junction bases left unmatched: 17. Germline V gives CDR1 MGHRA, CDR2 YSYEKL. CDR3 length: 18 amino acids. The CDR3 DNA reads TGCGCCAGCAGCCAAGGCCCGTACCGACTAGCCGCAAAGCACGAGCAGTACTTC. This codes for CASSQGPYRLAAKHEQYF.

This clone was counted between two and nine times. The V gene is TRBV28, the J gene TRBJ1-2; 9 nucleotides agree with TRBD1. The CDR3 is made up of 14 amino acids. V dropped 7 bases and J dropped 7; count of bases not matched to a gene: 10. Looked up from germline, CDR1 is MDHEN and CDR2 is SYDVKM. CDR3 loop: CASTEGQGLRGYTF. The CDR3 bases are TGTGCCAGCACCGAAGGACAGGGGTTGCGTGGCTACACCTTC.

This clone has just one count. V usage is TRBV20-1 and J usage is TRBJ2-7, with TRBD2 as a possible D gene (5 bases). Trimming took 3 bases from V and 6 from J, leaving 9 bases between them. Germline V gene sequence: CDR1 DFQATT, CDR2 SNEGSKA (reference sequence). The CDR3 is 11 residues long. The CDR3 protein is CSASEGREQYF. In DNA form, the CDR3 reads TGCAGTGCTAGTGAGGGTCGCGAGCAGTACTTC.

The chain has TRBV4-1 and TRBJ1-4, with D unclear. V lost 0 bases to trimming and J lost 6 bases, with 8 bases between them. From germline, CDR1 is MGHRA and CDR2 YSYEKL. The CDR3 has 14 residues. The DNA of the CDR3 is TGCGCCAGCAGCCAAGAAAAAGGGTATGAAAAACTGTTTTTT. This translates into CASSQEKGYEKLFF.

The chain uses TRBV12-3 or TRBV12-4 and TRBJ1-1; no clear D gene. This CDR3 is built from 12 residues. With 8 bases removed from V and 1 base from J, the gap between germline ends came to 8 bases. The CDR3 here is CASSGWNTEAFF. The CDR3, as DNA: TGTGCCAGCTCTGGGTGGAACACTGAAGCTTTCTTT.

The gene calls are TRBV2 and TRBJ1-5; tentative D call: TRBD1 (6 bases). The CDR3 consists of 13 residues. Germline loops: CDR1 SNHLY, CDR2 FYNNEI. Trimming took off 4 bases at V and 7 bases at J, with 11 bases between the two ends. CDR3: CASSAQGDQPQHF. In DNA, the CDR3 is TGTGCCAGCAGTGCACAGGGCGACCAGCCCCAGCATTTT. Full variable domain (rest looked up from reference TRBV2 and TRBJ1-5): EPEVTQTPSHQVTQMGQEVILRCVPISNHLYFYWYRQILGQKVEFLVSFYNNEISEKSEIFDDQFSVERPDGSNFTLKIRSTKLEDSAMYFCASSAQGDQPQHFGDGTRLSIL.

The V call is TRBV6-6, the J call TRBJ1-6; D gene unclear. CDR1 is MNHNY and CDR2 is SVGAGI in the germline V gene (reference sequence). This CDR3 has 16 amino acids. V was trimmed by 2 bases and J by 0 bases, leaving 8 bases between them. The CDR3 bases are TGTGCCAGCAGTTACGGGCATAGCTCCTATAATTCACCCCTCCACTTT. Its translation: CASSYGHSSYNSPLHF.

V and J are TRBV29-1 and TRBJ2-7; 13 bases fit TRBD2. The junction had 4 bases not matched to a gene; V was cut back by 5 bases and J by 3 bases. The CDR3 extends over 14 amino acids. CDR1 and CDR2 (germline): SQVTM, ANQGSEA. The CDR3 DNA sequence: TGCAGCGTTAGAGGACTAGCGGGGGTCTACGAGCAGTACTTC. It codes for CSVRGLAGVYEQYF.

The rearrangement joins TRBV18 to TRBJ1-1; no definite D call. This CDR3 is 15 amino acids long. Germline loops: CDR1 KGHSH, CDR2 LQKENI. Trimming left V 0 bases short and J 1 base short, with 9 bases between. CDR3 loop: CASSPPKGGNTEAFF. The DNA of the CDR3 is TGTGCCAGCTCACCACCCAAAGGTGGGAACACTGAAGCTTTCTTT.

The genes are TRBV7-8 and TRBJ2-7, with 13 bases aligning to TRBD2. The germline V gene has CDR1 SGHVS and CDR2 FQNEAQ. The V gene end was trimmed by 3 bases and the J gene end by 8 bases; junction bases not matched to a gene: 7. The CDR3 length is 15 residues. DNA of the CDR3: TGTGCCAGCAGCTTCGCCGGGACTAGCGGGACCCAGCAGTACTTC. This translates into CASSFAGTSGTQQYF.

This clone was counted once. The chain links TRBV14 to TRBJ2-1; 12 bases align to TRBD2. Looked up from germline, CDR1 is SGHDN and CDR2 is FVKESK. V lost 1 base to trimming and J lost 10 bases; unmatched junction nucleotides: 8. The CDR3 is 16 amino acids. The CDR3 protein is CASSQVPSGRAGEQFF. CDR3 sequence (DNA): TGTGCCAGCAGCCAAGTACCTAGCGGGAGGGCCGGGGAGCAGTTCTTC.

This chain uses TRBV5-4 with TRBJ1-3, with D maybe TRBD1 (5 bases). With 4 bases removed from V and 3 bases from J, the gap between germline ends came to 14 bases. In germline, CDR1 is SGHNT, CDR2 YYREEE (reference sequence). The CDR3 has 15 residues. The CDR3 protein is CASSPGGGRGNTIYF. The CDR3 DNA reads TGTGCCAGCAGCCCTGGGGGGGGACGTGGAAACACCATATATTTT.

This chain links TRBV19 with TRBJ2-6; 12 bases map to TRBD1. Germline CDR1 LNHDA, CDR2 SQIVND (reference sequence). Trimming took 4 bases from V and 3 from J; bases not matched to a gene: 10. The length of the CDR3 is 19 residues. CDR3 region: CASSTPGTGGIGGANVLTF. CDR3 bases: TGTGCCAGTAGTACGCCCGGGACAGGGGGCATAGGTGGGGCCAACGTCCTGACTTTC.